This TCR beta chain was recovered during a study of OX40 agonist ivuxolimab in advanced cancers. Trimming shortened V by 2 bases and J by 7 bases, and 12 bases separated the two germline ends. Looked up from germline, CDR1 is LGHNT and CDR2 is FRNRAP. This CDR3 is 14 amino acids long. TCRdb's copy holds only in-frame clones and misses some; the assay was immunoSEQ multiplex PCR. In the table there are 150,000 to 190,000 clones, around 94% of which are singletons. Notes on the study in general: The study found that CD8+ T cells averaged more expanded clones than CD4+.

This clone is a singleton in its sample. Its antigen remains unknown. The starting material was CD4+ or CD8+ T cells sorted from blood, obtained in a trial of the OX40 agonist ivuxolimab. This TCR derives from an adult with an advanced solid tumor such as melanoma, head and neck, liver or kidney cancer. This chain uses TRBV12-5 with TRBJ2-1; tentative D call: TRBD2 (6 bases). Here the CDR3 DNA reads TGTGCTAGTGGTTTGCCGGGACTCCCAAATGAGCAGTTCTTC. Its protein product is CASGLPGLPNEQFF.